Listed here are 16 T cell receptor beta chains from one sample, sequenced in a study of T cell responses to AZD1222 COVID-19 vaccine. Repertoires were generated with immunoSEQ multiplex PCR, while TCRdb's copy carries only in-frame clones and drops some. The profile covers roughly 40,000 clones, with about nine tenths appearing a single time and more than 20% taken by the ten largest. Sequences were derived from peripheral blood, sampled 28 days after the second AZD1222 dose. The receptors come from an adult who received the AZD1222 COVID-19 vaccine.

The CDR3 DNA is TGTGCCAGCAGCTTAGGACAGGGTATGACCTACGAGCAGTACTTC. It is translated as CASSLGQGMTYEQYF. V usage is TRBV7-2 and J usage is TRBJ2-7; 7 nucleotides match TRBD1. The germline gives CDR1 SGHTA, CDR2 FQGNSA. The CDR3 loop spans 15 amino acids. The V gene end was trimmed by 1 base and the J gene end by 2 bases; junction bases not matched to a gene: 5.

The rearrangement links TRBV14 to TRBJ1-5, with 7 bases aligning to TRBD1. Germline V gene data show CDR1 as SGHDN and CDR2 as FVKESK. CDR3 length: 14 amino acids. Trimming removed 3 bases from V and 4 bases from J; junction bases left unmatched: 3. DNA of the CDR3: TGTGCCAGCAGCCAGACAGGGAGAAATCAGCCCCAGCATTTT. Translation: CASSQTGRNQPQHF.

The chain has TRBV27 and TRBJ2-1, with 7 bases that match TRBD1. Trimming took 5 bases from V and 9 from J; bases not matched to a gene: 10. CDR1 and CDR2 from the germline V gene are MNHEY and SMNVEV (reference sequence). The CDR3 loop spans 14 amino acids. The CDR3: CASSGDRDWTEQFF. The DNA of the CDR3 is TGTGCCAGCAGTGGCGACAGGGATTGGACTGAGCAGTTCTTC.

The V and J genes are TRBV5-1 and TRBJ1-1; tentative D call: TRBD1 (5 bases). Between the trimmed V and J ends, which lost 7 bases and 1 base, there was a span of 11 bases. CDR3 size: 13 residues. Germline-derived CDR1 and CDR2 are SGHRS and YFSETQ. The CDR3 nucleotides are TGCGCCAGCCGACTAGGGACGAACACTGAAGCTTTCTTT. Protein sequence: CASRLGTNTEAFF. Combining the CDR3 with reference TRBV5-1 and TRBJ1-1 gives the whole variable domain KAGVTQTPRYLIKTRGQQVTLSCSPISGHRSVSWYQQTPGQGLQFLFEYFSETQRNKGNFPGRFSGRQFSNSRSEMNVSTLELGDSALYLCASRLGTNTEAFFGQGTRLTVV.

This clone turned up a few times. The chain's CDR3 is CATSAASGGYNEQFF. The DNA of the CDR3 is TGTGCCACCAGTGCCGCTAGCGGGGGATACAATGAGCAGTTCTTC. The rearrangement joins TRBV24-1 to TRBJ2-1; the match to TRBD2 covers 10 bases. The CDR3 consists of 15 residues. Germline V lookup: CDR1 KGHDR, CDR2 SFDVKD. The V segment lost 5 bases and the J segment 4 bases; nucleotides outside the gene matches: 4.

The V call is TRBV30, the J call TRBJ2-2; TRBD2 aligns across 15 bases. Trimming removed 1 base from V and 6 bases from J; junction bases left unmatched: 9. CDR3 length: 18 residues. The germline gives CDR1 GTSNPN, CDR2 SVGIG (reference sequence). The CDR3 here is CAWSAPGLAGGVAGELFF. DNA for the CDR3: TGTGCCTGGAGTGCCCCGGGACTAGCGGGAGGTGTAGCCGGGGAGCTGTTTTTT.

The chain has TRBV5-4 and TRBJ1-4; D is ambiguous. Trimming took 0 bases from V and 8 from J, leaving 14 bases between them. Germline V gene data show CDR1 as SGHNT and CDR2 as YYREEE (reference sequence). The CDR3 has 15 residues. Here the CDR3 reads CASSLGPAKEEKLFF. The CDR3 nucleotides read TGTGCCAGCAGCTTGGGGCCCGCGAAGGAGGAAAAACTGTTTTTT.

V usage is TRBV7-2 and J usage is TRBJ2-3; no definite D call. V was shortened by 3 bases and J by 1 base, with 5 bases between the two germline ends. The germline V gene has CDR1 SGHTA and CDR2 FQGNSA. CDR3 size: 13 residues. The CDR3 DNA follows: TGTGCCAGCAGCTTTTCGGGCACAGATACGCAGTATTTT. This sequence encodes CASSFSGTDTQYF.

This chain connects TRBV16 to TRBJ2-7; no definite D call. CDR1 and CDR2 (germline): KGHSY, FQNENV. The V and J ends lost 1 base and 3 bases respectively, with 10 bases between them. CDR3 length: 14 amino acids. CDR3 coding DNA: TGTGCCAGCAGCCAATTGGGGAATTACTACGAGCAGTACTTC. This gives the protein CASSQLGNYYEQYF.

The chain recombines TRBV7-9 with TRBJ1-4; D gene uncertain. Trimming shortened V by 6 bases and J by 7 bases, and 18 bases separated the two germline ends. CDR1 SEHNR and CDR2 FQNEAQ come from the germline V gene (reference sequence). The CDR3 runs 15 residues. Written as DNA, the CDR3 is TGTGCCAGCAGTCCGGCAAGTCAGTCCGGTGAAAAACTGTTTTTT. Translation: CASSPASQSGEKLFF. The full variable domain, in which reference TRBV7-9 and TRBJ1-4 provide the parts outside the CDR3, is DTGVSQNPRHKITKRGQNVTFRCDPISEHNRLYWYRQTLGQGPEFLTYFQNEAQLEKSRLLSDRFSAERPKGSFSTLEIQRTEQGDSAMYLCASSPASQSGEKLFFGSGTQLSVL.

The rearrangement joins TRBV30 to TRBJ1-1, with TRBD1 identical over 7 bases. The CDR3 runs 13 residues. V was pared by 1 base and J by 5 bases, with 4 bases of the junction left unmatched. CDR1 is GTSNPN and CDR2 is SVGIG in the germline V gene (reference sequence). CDR3: CAWSAYRGTEAFF. The DNA of the CDR3 is TGTGCCTGGAGTGCCTACAGGGGAACTGAAGCTTTCTTT.

The chain combines TRBV7-9 with TRBJ1-4; a possible D gene is TRBD1 (5 bases). Germline assignment: CDR1 SEHNR and CDR2 FQNEAQ (reference sequence). Trimming took 5 bases from V and 7 from J, leaving 17 bases between them. This CDR3 is 15 amino acids long. The CDR3 sequence is CASSPRGVGTEKLFF. DNA of the CDR3: TGTGCCAGCAGCCCTCGCGGGGTTGGGACTGAAAAACTGTTTTTT.

The rearrangement uses TRBV6-5 and TRBJ2-7, with TRBD2 as a possible D gene (5 bases). The CDR3 totals 15 residues. V lost 6 bases to trimming and J lost 4 bases, with 19 bases between them. The germline V gene has CDR1 MNHEY and CDR2 SVGAGI. As DNA, the CDR3 is TGTGCCAGCAGCTACCCTAGCAGGAATCTATACGAGCAGTACTTC. Amino acid sequence: CASSYPSRNLYEQYF.

This rearrangement joins TRBV6-5 to TRBJ1-1, with D uncertain. The germline V gene encodes CDR1 MNHEY and CDR2 SVGAGI. The ends were cut back, 9 bases at V and 0 bases at J, with 14 bases in the middle. This CDR3 region has 14 residues. The DNA of the CDR3 is TGTGCCAGTTCCCTAGGGCCCATGAACACTGAAGCTTTCTTT. Translating it yields CASSLGPMNTEAFF.

The chain couples TRBV7-9 to TRBJ2-3; 10 bases line up with TRBD2. The CDR3 spans 16 residues. J gave up 3 bases and V 0 bases, and 3 bases lay outside the gene matches. The germline CDR1 and CDR2 sequences are SEHNR and FQNEAQ (reference sequence). For the CDR3, the DNA is TGTGCCAGCAGCTTAGCCAGCGGGGGGGCGACAGATACGCAGTATTTT. It specifies CASSLASGGATDTQYF.

The rearrangement links TRBV30 to TRBJ2-5, with 7 bases aligning to TRBD2. J was trimmed by 5 bases and V by 2 bases; bases with no gene match: 14. In germline, CDR1 is GTSNPN, CDR2 SVGIG (reference sequence). The CDR3 length is 16 residues. CDR3 DNA sequence: TGTGCCTGGAGTAGTAAAATAGCCCTGGGGGGGGAGACCCAGTACTTC. It yields the protein CAWSSKIALGGETQYF.